The subject of this entry is one TCR beta chain. Its antigen is not identified. This sample is part of a study of OX40 agonist ivuxolimab in advanced cancers. Study context: From roughly 20 to 79 years was the age range, with a mean of around 57 years, and roughly 83% were male. Past anti-PD-1, anti-PD-L1 or anti-CTLA-4 therapy was accepted, and 35% to 45% had received some. General study points: Dosing at 0.1 to 3.0 mg/kg was accompanied by clonal expansion of CD4+ and CD8+ blood T cells by week 6. Partial responders treated at 0.1-3.0 mg/kg exhibited clonal expansion among the lowest measured.

Generated by immunoSEQ multiplex PCR, the TCRdb table keeps only in-frame clones and is missing some. The sample has roughly 28,000 clones; about 88% are singletons. CDR1 is LNHNV, CDR2 YYDKDF, per germline (reference sequence). CDR3 length: 13 residues. The V and J ends lost 5 bases and 5 bases, in that order; junction bases with no gene match: 2. This specimen consisted of CD4+ or CD8+ T cells sorted from blood, obtained in a trial of the OX40 agonist ivuxolimab. The rearrangement uses TRBV15 and TRBJ2-1, with 8 bases matching TRBD2. The clonotype comes from an adult with an advanced solid tumor such as melanoma, head and neck, liver or kidney cancer. The chain's CDR3 is CATSELADNEQFF. The CDR3 bases are TGTGCCACCAGCGAACTAGCGGACAATGAGCAGTTCTTC.